The TCR beta chain described here comes from a study of Ad26.COV2.S vaccination and SARS-CoV-2 variants. Comments on this clone: Its cognate antigen is unknown.

Described treatment: around 19 received Ad26.COV2.S at low or high dose, single or two shots; about 5 received placebo; per-sample allocation not given. On day 63 after the first injection, vaccine and placebo recipients gave samples. This adult donor, from Boston, was 18-55 years old. Study findings and constraints: Following vaccination, spike-specific CD8+ and CD4+ T cell responses reportedly exhibited substantial breadth.

The method was immunoSEQ multiplex PCR; TCRdb's version includes in-frame clones alone and lacks a portion of them. There are around 300,000 clones in the sample; roughly 90% occur only once, and about 10% lies in the top ten. The length of the CDR3 is 17 residues. Trimming took off 4 bases at V and 0 bases at J, with 13 bases between the two ends. Germline CDR1 and CDR2: SNHLY and FYNNEI. Sequencing used peripheral blood, obtained in a trial of Ad26.COV2.S vaccine versus placebo. This sequence joins TRBV2 and TRBJ1-6, with D maybe TRBD1 (5 bases). The receptor's source is a person aged 18 to 65 who received the Ad26.COV2.S COVID-19 vaccine or a placebo. CDR3 region: CASSGGLRSSYNSPLHF. CDR3 DNA sequence: TGTGCCAGCAGTGGGGGACTCCGGAGCTCCTATAATTCACCCCTCCACTTT. Supplemented by reference TRBV2 and TRBJ1-6, the full variable domain reads EPEVTQTPSHQVTQMGQEVILRCVPISNHLYFYWYRQILGQKVEFLVSFYNNEISEKSEIFDDQFSVERPDGSNFTLKIRSTKLEDSAMYFCASSGGLRSSYNSPLHFGNGTRLTVT.